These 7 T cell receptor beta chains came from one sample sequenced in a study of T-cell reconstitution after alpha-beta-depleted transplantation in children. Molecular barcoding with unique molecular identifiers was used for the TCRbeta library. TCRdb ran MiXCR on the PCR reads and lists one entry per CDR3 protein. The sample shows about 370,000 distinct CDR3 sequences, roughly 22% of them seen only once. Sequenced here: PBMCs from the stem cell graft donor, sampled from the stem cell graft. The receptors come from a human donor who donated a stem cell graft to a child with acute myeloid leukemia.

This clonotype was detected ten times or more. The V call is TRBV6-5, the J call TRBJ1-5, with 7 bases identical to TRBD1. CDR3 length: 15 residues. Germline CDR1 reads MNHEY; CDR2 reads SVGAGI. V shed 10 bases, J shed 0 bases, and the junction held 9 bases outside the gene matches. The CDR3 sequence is CATSLQGHSNQPQHF. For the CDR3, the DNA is TGTGCCACCAGCTTACAGGGGCATAGCAATCAGCCCCAGCATTTT.

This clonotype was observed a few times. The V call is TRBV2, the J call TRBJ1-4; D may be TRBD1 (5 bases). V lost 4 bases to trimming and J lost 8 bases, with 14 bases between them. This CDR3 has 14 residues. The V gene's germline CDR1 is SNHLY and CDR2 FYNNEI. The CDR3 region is CASSAGLDAEKLFF. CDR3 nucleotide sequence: TGTGCCAGCAGTGCAGGGCTGGATGCCGAAAAACTGTTTTTT.

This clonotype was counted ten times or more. The DNA for the CDR3 is TGTGCCAGCAGCACGGGGACAGGGGGCAATGAGCAGTTCTTC. Residues: CASSTGTGGNEQFF. The chain has TRBV25-1 and TRBJ2-1, with TRBD1 identical over 11 bases. The J segment lost 6 bases and the V segment lost 6 bases, leaving 4 bases of the junction unmatched. Germline values: CDR1 MGHDK, CDR2 SYGVNS. CDR3 length equals 14 residues.

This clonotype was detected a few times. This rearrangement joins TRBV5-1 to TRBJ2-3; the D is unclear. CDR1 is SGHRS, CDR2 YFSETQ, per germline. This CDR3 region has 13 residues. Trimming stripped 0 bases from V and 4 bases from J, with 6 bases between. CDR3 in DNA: TGCGCCAGCAGCTTGGTTTTAGCAGATACGCAGTATTTT. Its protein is CASSLVLADTQYF.

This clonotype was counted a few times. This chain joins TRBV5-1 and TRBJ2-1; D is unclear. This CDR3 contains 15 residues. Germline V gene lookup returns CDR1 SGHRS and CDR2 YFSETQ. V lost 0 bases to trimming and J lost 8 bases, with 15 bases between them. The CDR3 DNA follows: TGCGCCAGCAGCTTGGAGGGCAGTCGGATCGATGAGCAGTTCTTC. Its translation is CASSLEGSRIDEQFF. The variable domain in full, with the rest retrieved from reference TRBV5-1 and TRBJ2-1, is KAGVTQTPRYLIKTRGQQVTLSCSPISGHRSVSWYQQTPGQGLQFLFEYFSETQRNKGNFPGRFSGRQFSNSRSEMNVSTLELGDSALYLCASSLEGSRIDEQFFGPGTRLTVL.

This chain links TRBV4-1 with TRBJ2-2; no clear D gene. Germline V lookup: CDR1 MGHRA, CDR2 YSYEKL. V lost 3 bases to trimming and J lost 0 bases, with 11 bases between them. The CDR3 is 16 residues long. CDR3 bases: TGCGCCAGCAGCCATCCCGGAGATACGAACACCGGGGAGCTGTTTTTT. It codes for CASSHPGDTNTGELFF.

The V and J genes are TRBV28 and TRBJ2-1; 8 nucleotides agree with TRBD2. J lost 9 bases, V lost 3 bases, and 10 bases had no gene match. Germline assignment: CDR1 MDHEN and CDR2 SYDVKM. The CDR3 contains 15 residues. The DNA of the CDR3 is TGTGCCAGCAGTTTCGAGCGGGAGCAAAGGGGTGAGCAGTTCTTC. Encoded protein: CASSFEREQRGEQFF. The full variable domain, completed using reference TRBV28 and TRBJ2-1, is DVKVTQSSRYLVKRTGEKVFLECVQDMDHENMFWYRQDPGLGLRLIYFSYDVKMKEKGDIPEGYSVSREKKERFSLILESASTNQTSMYLCASSFEREQRGEQFFGPGTRLTVL.